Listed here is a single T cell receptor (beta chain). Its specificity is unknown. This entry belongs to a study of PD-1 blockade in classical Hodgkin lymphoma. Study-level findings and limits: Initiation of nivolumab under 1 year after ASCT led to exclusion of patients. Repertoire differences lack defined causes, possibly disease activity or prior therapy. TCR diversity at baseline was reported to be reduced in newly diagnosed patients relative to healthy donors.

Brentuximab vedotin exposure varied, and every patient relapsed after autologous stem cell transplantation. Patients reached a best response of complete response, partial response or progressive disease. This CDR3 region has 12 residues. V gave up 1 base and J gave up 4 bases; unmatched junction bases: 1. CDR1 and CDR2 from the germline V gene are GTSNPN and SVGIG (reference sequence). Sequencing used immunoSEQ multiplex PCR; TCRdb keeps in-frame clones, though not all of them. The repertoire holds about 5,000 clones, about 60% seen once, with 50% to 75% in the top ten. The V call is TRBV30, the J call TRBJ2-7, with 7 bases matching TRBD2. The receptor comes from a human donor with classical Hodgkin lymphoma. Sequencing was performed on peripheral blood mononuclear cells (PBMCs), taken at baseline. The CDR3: CAWSAGGYEQYF. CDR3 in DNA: TGTGCCTGGAGTGCGGGAGGTTACGAGCAGTACTTC.